The next 2 T cell receptor beta chains were all read from a single sample in a study of blood T cell repertoires in COVID-19. Assay: immunoSEQ multiplex PCR; the TCRdb copy retains only in-frame clones and omits some. This table has about 250,000 clones, 70% to 90% appearing once. The specimen sequenced was peripheral blood. Source of these receptors: a man between 18 and 29 years old with active or convalescent COVID-19.

This clone was counted between two and nine times. The genes are TRBV6-6 and TRBJ1-5; D remains unclear. V lost 0 bases, J lost 3 bases, and 9 bases lay in between. Germline V gives CDR1 MNHNY, CDR2 SVGAGI (reference sequence). There are 15 residues in the CDR3. CDR3 protein: CASSYSRPDNQPQHF. The CDR3 DNA follows: TGTGCCAGCAGTTACTCGAGGCCAGACAATCAGCCCCAGCATTTT.

The chain links TRBV28 to TRBJ1-1, with D tentatively TRBD1 (6 bases). This CDR3 has 14 amino acids. V lost 6 bases, J lost 6 bases, and 17 bases lay in between. Germline loops: CDR1 MDHEN, CDR2 SYDVKM. This chain's CDR3 is CASSIRGKRAEAFF. As DNA, the CDR3 is TGTGCCAGCAGCATAAGGGGGAAAAGGGCTGAAGCTTTCTTT.